This T cell receptor (beta chain) was obtained from a study of OX40 agonist ivuxolimab in advanced cancers. The CDR3 sequence is 15 residues long. Germline V CDR1 and CDR2: MNHEY, SVGAGI. Trimming took off 5 bases at V and 0 bases at J, with 13 bases between the two ends. Study-level findings and limits: The mean number of expanded clones was higher in CD8+ T cells than in CD4+. Certain nonresponders likewise exhibited a low normalized T-cell clonal expansion.

Some clones are missing from TCRdb's copy, which holds only in-frame ones; the method was immunoSEQ multiplex PCR. The sample contains 60,000 to 90,000 clones, roughly four fifths of which appear only once. Comment on this clone: Its antigen is as yet unknown.

The sample in question was CD4+ or CD8+ T cells sorted from blood, obtained in a trial of the OX40 agonist ivuxolimab. The chain combines TRBV6-5 with TRBJ1-2, with a weak D call TRBD1 (5 bases). The TCR was taken from an adult with an advanced solid tumor such as melanoma, head and neck, liver or kidney cancer. CDR3 sequence: CASSVTQGSNYGYTF. CDR3 sequence (DNA): TGTGCCAGCAGTGTGACGCAGGGTTCTAACTATGGCTACACCTTC.